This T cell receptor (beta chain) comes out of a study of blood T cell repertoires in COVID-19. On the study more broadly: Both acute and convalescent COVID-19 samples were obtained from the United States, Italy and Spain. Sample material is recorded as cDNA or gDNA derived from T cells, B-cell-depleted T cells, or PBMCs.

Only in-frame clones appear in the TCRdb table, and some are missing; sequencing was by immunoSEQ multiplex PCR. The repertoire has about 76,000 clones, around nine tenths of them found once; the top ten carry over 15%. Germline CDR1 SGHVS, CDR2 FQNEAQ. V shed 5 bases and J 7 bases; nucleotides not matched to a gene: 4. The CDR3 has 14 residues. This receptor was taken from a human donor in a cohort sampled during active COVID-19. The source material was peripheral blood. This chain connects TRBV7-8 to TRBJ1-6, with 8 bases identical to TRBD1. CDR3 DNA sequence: TGTGCCAGCAGCCCGCGACAGGGGAATTCACCCCTCCACTTT. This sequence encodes CASSPRQGNSPLHF.